This T cell receptor (beta chain) was retrieved from a study of vaccination and CD4 T cells after COVID-19. Overall study: Comprising six males and four females, the convalescent participants counted two Hispanic individuals among them.

Note on this clonotype: Its antigen remains unidentified.

The Oncomine TCR Beta short-read assay was applied to DNA of cultured CD4+ T cells. TCRdb re-called the PCR reads with MiXCR, one entry per CDR3 protein. The sample shows roughly 14,000 distinct CDR3 sequences, around 55% of them seen only once. V was clipped by 5 bases and J by 0 bases, with 20 bases between them. Germline CDR1 and CDR2: MNHEY and SVGEGT. The CDR3 runs 19 residues. Treatment reported: approximately nine-day PBMC culture with coronavirus spike peptide pools or control peptides (ViraFEST assay). General study results and limits: It was found that, in convalescent patients, 304 of 307 vaccine-specific clones were spike mono-reactive.

This receptor was obtained from a human donor who had recovered from COVID-19. The chain links TRBV6-2 or TRBV6-3 to TRBJ1-6; D is uncertain. The sample here was CD4+ T cells from blood, cultured in vitro, taken before SARS-CoV-2 vaccination. CDR3 coding DNA: TGTGCCAGCAGTCACCCCCCTGCCAGTAAGAGCTCCTATAATTCACCCCTCCACTTT. This encodes CASSHPPASKSSYNSPLHF.